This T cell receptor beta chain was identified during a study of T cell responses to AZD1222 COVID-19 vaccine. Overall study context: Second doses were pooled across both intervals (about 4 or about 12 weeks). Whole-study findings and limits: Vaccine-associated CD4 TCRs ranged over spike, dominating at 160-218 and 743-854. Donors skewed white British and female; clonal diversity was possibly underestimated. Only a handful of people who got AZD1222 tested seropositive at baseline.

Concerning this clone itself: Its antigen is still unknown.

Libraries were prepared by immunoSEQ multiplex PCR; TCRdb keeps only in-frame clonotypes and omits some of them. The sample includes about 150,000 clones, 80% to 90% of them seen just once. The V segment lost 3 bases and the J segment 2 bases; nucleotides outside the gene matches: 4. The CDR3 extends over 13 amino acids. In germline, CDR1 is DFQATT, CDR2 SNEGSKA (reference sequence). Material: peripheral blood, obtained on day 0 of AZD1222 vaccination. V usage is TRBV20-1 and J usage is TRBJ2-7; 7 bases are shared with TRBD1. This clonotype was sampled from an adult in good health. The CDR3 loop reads CSASGQGAYEQYF. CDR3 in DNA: TGCAGTGCTAGTGGGCAGGGGGCCTACGAGCAGTACTTC.